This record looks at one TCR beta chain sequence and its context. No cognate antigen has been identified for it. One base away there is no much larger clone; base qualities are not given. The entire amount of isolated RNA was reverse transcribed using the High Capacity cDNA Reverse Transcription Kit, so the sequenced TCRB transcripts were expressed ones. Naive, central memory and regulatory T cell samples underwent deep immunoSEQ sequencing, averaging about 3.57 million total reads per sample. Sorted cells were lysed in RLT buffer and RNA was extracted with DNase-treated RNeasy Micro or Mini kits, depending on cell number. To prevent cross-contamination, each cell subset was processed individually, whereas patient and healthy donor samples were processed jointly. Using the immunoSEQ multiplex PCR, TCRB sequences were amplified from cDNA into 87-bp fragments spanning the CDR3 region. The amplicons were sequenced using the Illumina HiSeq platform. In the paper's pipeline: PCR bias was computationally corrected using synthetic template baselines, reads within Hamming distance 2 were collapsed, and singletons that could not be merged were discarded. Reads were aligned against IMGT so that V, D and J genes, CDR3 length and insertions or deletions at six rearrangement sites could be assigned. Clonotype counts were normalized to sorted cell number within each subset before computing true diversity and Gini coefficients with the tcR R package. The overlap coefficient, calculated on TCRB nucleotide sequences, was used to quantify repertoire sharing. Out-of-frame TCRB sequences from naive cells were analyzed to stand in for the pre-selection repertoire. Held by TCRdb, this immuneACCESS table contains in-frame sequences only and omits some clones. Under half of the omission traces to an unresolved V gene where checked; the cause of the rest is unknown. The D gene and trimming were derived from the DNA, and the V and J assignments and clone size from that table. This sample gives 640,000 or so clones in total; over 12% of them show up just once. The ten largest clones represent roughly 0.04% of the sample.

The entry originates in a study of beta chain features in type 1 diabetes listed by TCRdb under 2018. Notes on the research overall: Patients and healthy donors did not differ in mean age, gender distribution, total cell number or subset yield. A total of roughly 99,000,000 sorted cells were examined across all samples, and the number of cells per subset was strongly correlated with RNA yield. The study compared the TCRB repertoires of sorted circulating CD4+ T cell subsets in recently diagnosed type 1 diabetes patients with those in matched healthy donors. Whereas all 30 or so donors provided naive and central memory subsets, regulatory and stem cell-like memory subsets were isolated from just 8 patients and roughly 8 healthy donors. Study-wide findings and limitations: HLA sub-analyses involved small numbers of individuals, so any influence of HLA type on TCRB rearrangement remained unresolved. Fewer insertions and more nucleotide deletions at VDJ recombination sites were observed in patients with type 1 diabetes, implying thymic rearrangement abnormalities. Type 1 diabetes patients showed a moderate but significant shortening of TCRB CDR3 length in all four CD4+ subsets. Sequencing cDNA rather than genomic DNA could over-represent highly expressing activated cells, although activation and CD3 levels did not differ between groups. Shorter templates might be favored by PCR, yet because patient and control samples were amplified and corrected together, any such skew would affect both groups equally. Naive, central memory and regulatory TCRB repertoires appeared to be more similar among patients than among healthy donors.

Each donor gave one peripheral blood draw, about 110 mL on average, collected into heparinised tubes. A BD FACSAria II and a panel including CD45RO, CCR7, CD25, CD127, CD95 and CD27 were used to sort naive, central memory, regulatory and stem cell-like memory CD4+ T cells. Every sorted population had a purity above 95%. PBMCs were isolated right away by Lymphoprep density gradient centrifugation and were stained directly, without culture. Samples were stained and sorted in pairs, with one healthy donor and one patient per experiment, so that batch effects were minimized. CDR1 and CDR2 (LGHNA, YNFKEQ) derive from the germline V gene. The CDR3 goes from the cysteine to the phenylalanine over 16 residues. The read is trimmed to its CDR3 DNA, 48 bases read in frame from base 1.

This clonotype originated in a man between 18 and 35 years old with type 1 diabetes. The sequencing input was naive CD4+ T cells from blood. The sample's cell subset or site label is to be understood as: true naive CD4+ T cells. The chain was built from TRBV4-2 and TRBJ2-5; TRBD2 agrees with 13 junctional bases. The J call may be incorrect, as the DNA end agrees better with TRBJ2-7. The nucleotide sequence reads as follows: TGTGCCAGCAGCCAAGAAGGGACTAGCGGGGACTACGAGCAGTACTTC. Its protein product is CASSQEGTSGDYEQYF.